These 11 T cell receptor beta chains were all obtained from the same sample, sequenced in a study of human T cells and chemical hapten exposure (dated by TCRdb to the early 2020s). What the time point label conveys for this sample: pre-sensitization, week 0. The treatment or condition label corresponds to: therapeutic diphenylcyclopropenone sensitization with weekly scalp DPC. Library creation used RACE. Instrument on record: NextSeq 500. TCRdb reprocessed the public reads (quality trimming at Q25 with fastp, clone calling with MiXCR) and kept in-frame beta chains. Rows matching on CDR3 protein sequence are summarized as one entry with the most common DNA and genes. Counted in this sample were about 120,000 distinct CDR3 sequences; about 13% of them appeared once. The top ten constitute approximately 3% of the sample. Sequences were derived from whole blood, sampled in connection with sensitization to the hapten diphenylcyclopropenone (DPC). The receptors come from a woman between 18 and 30 years old with alopecia areata. Some clones in this sample may be carry-over from other donors' samples.

The chain employs TRBV12-3 or TRBV12-4 and TRBJ1-5; TRBD1 matches at 7 bases. V was pared by 6 bases and J by 7 bases, with 9 bases of the junction left unmatched. The CDR3 runs 14 residues. In nucleotides, the CDR3 is TGTGCCAGCAGCCCCCTACAGGGGAGACAGCCCCAGCATTTT. It translates to CASSPLQGRQPQHF.

This clonotype was detected a few times. This chain connects TRBV5-1 to TRBJ2-2; no clear D. Germline V gene sequence: CDR1 SGHRS, CDR2 YFSETQ. V was cut by 5 bases and J by 0 bases, with 8 bases left in between. The length of the CDR3 is 14 residues. In DNA, the CDR3 is TGCGCCAGCAGGGCCAATCCGAACACCGGGGAGCTGTTTTTT. As protein: CASRANPNTGELFF.

J is TRBJ2-3 and V is TRBV18; D call uncertain. V shed 5 bases and J shed 3 bases, with 9 bases lying between them. This CDR3 contains 13 residues. The germline V gene has CDR1 KGHSH and CDR2 LQKENI. The CDR3 loop is CASSEGNTDTQYF. Written as DNA, the CDR3 is TGTGCCAGCTCAGAAGGGAATACAGATACGCAGTATTTT. Using reference TRBV18 and TRBJ2-3 for the parts outside the CDR3, the full variable domain is NAGVMQNPRHLVRRRGQEARLRCSPMKGHSHVYWYRQLPEEGLKFMVYLQKENIIDESGMPKERFSAEFPKEGPSILRIQQVVRGDSAAYFCASSEGNTDTQYFGPGTRLTVL.

The chain uses TRBV6-2 or TRBV6-3 and TRBJ2-7, with D possibly being TRBD2 (5 bases). The germline CDR1 and CDR2 sequences are MNHEY and SVGEGT. This CDR3 region has 14 residues. V was shortened by 7 bases and J by 6 bases, with 19 bases between the two germline ends. The CDR3 DNA is TGTGCCAGCAACTCGCCCGGGATTAGACTCGAGCAGTACTTC. It translates to CASNSPGIRLEQYF.

The V and J genes are TRBV7-6 and TRBJ2-2; 9 nucleotides line up with TRBD2. The length of the CDR3 is 15 residues. Losses at the gene ends were 4 bases for V and 1 base for J; bases not matched to a gene: 1. CDR1 is SGHVS, CDR2 FNYEAQ, per germline. Written as DNA, the CDR3 is TGTGCCAGCAGCTCGACTAGCGGGAACACCGGGGAGCTGTTTTTT. This translates into CASSSTSGNTGELFF.

In DNA, the CDR3 is TGTGCCATCAGTTCTGACAGCCCCTCCATCTATGGCTACACCTTC. Translating it yields CAISSDSPSIYGYTF. The V call is TRBV10-3, the J call TRBJ1-2, with D possibly being TRBD1 (5 bases). V lost 5 bases, J lost 4 bases, and 17 bases lay in between. The CDR3 contains 15 residues. The germline V gene has CDR1 ENHRY and CDR2 SYGVKD.

The chain links TRBV7-8 to TRBJ2-7, with D unresolved. Germline CDR1 reads SGHVS; CDR2 reads FQNEAQ. The CDR3 contains 15 residues. V shed 1 base and J shed 1 base, with 11 bases lying between them. CDR3 loop: CASSLGNRASYEQYF. The CDR3 DNA reads as TGTGCCAGCAGCTTAGGTAACAGAGCATCCTACGAGCAGTACTTC. Full variable domain (outside the CDR3, taken from reference TRBV7-8 and TRBJ2-7): GAGVSQSPRYKVAKRGQDVALRCDPISGHVSLFWYQQALGQGPEFLTYFQNEAQLDKSGLPSDRFFAERPEGSVSTLKIQRTQQEDSAVYLCASSLGNRASYEQYFGPGTRLTVT.

The CDR3 sequence is CASSVASVSYEQYF. The DNA for the CDR3 is TGTGCCAGCAGCGTAGCATCAGTCTCCTACGAGCAGTACTTC. The V call is TRBV9, the J call TRBJ2-7, with D unresolved. There are 14 residues in the CDR3. Germline V CDR1 and CDR2: SGDLS, YYNGEE. Trimming shortened V by 0 bases and J by 0 bases, and 7 bases separated the two germline ends.

There are a few counts of this clonotype. V is TRBV6-5 and J is TRBJ2-3, with D tentatively TRBD1 (6 bases). Germline V lookup: CDR1 MNHEY, CDR2 SVGAGI. This CDR3 is 12 amino acids long. V was trimmed by 6 bases and J by 6 bases, leaving 10 bases between them. CDR3 DNA sequence: TGTGCCAGCAGCCCAGGGGAGGATACGCAGTATTTT. As protein: CASSPGEDTQYF.

The chain combines TRBV28 with TRBJ2-7; possibly TRBD1 for D (6 bases). V dropped 5 bases and J dropped 3 bases, with 14 bases sitting between them. The CDR3 length is 14 residues. In germline, CDR1 is MDHEN, CDR2 SYDVKM. The CDR3 protein is CASSPGTRIYEQYF. CDR3 DNA sequence: TGTGCCAGCAGTCCCGGGACAAGGATCTACGAGCAGTACTTC.

This clonotype occurred a few times. V gene TRBV27 combines with J gene TRBJ2-7, with 8 bases aligning to TRBD1. V was clipped by 2 bases and J by 4 bases; unmatched bases: 10. The CDR3 length is 16 residues. Germline V gene data show CDR1 as MNHEY and CDR2 as SMNVEV (reference sequence). The CDR3 here is CASSLGQGARIYEQYF. CDR3 DNA sequence: TGTGCCAGCAGTTTAGGGCAGGGGGCGAGGATTTACGAGCAGTACTTC.